These 2 T cell receptor beta chains originate from one sample sequenced in a study of regulatory T cells in long-lasting Graves disease (dated by TCRdb to about 2021). Read against the paper, the sample's time point label means: persistent/refractory GD, antithyroid drugs over 5 years with positive TRAb. For both TCR sequencing and RNA sequencing, RNA was extracted from PBMCs using TRIzol. Libraries came from multiplex PCR. TCRdb records Illumina HiSeq 4000 as the sequencer. TCR beta libraries were built with iRepertoire HTBI primers and Arm-PCR amplification of CDR3 regions. TCRdb reprocessed the public reads (quality trimming at Q25 with fastp, clone calling with MiXCR) and kept in-frame beta chains. Rows merge per CDR3 protein into single entries with the most common DNA and genes. The sample profile shows fewer than 550,000 distinct CDR3 sequences; about 22% of them were found once. The ten largest clones add up to 6.5% to 9% of the sample.

This specimen was peripheral blood mononuclear cells (PBMCs), taken when the disease was refractory, from a patient treated with antithyroid drugs. Source of these receptors: a female donor with Graves disease.

The genes are TRBV4-1 and TRBJ2-7; 8 bases align to TRBD2. Trimming removed 2 bases from V and 5 bases from J; junction bases left unmatched: 14. Per the germline V gene, CDR1 is MGHRA and CDR2 is YSYEKL. The CDR3 covers 17 residues. CDR3 nucleotides: TGCGCCAGCAGCCAACTGACAGTATTAGCGGGATTTAACGAGCAGTACTTC. Translation gives CASSQLTVLAGFNEQYF.

This clonotype was seen many times. The V and J genes are TRBV12-3 or TRBV12-4 and TRBJ2-7, with TRBD1 identical over 10 bases. CDR3 length: 15 amino acids. V was pared by 4 bases and J by 5 bases, with 8 bases of the junction left unmatched. As DNA, the CDR3 is TGTGCCAGCAGTTCCGGACAGGGGGGTCGCGACGAGCAGTACTTC. This gives the protein CASSSGQGGRDEQYF.